This T cell receptor beta chain derives from a study of T cell responses to AZD1222 COVID-19 vaccine. Repertoires were generated with immunoSEQ multiplex PCR, while TCRdb's copy carries only in-frame clones and drops some. The sample has over 95,000 clones; 85% to 90% are singletons. The V end lost 0 bases, the J end lost 4 bases, and 11 bases lay between the germline ends. CDR3 size: 15 residues. Germline-derived CDR1 and CDR2 are SGHNT and YYREEE (reference sequence). Findings and caveats of the study: Baseline serology detected seropositivity in only six AZD1222 recipients.

Comment on this clone: Its antigen is unidentified.

The sequencing here drew on peripheral blood, taken on day 0 of AZD1222 vaccination. The V gene is TRBV5-4, the J gene TRBJ2-1; a possible D gene is TRBD2 (5 bases). The receptor's source is an adult in good health. CDR3 nucleotide sequence: TGTGCCAGCAGCTTGGGCGGGCAGGAGTACAATGAGCAGTTCTTC. It specifies CASSLGGQEYNEQFF.